This T cell receptor beta chain was identified during a study of blood T cells in healthy people across ages. The V end was cut by 4 bases, the J end by 3 bases, with 3 bases between. The CDR3 sequence is 10 residues long. CDR1 DFQATT and CDR2 SNEGSKA come from the germline V gene (reference sequence). This clonotype was detected many times. Then a second PCR, running about 7 to 11 cycles, was carried out with a sample-barcoded 5' primer and a J-beta primer mix. TCRdb ran MiXCR on the 5' RACE reads and lists one entry per CDR3 protein. The sample records fewer than 1.5 million distinct CDR3 sequences, approximately 42% being singletons.

The clonotype originates from a woman under 30 in good health. This chain links TRBV20-1 with TRBJ1-2; D gene unclear. The sequenced sample was blood. CDR3 DNA: TGCAGTGCTATTTACTATGGCTACACCTTC. As protein: CSAIYYGYTF.